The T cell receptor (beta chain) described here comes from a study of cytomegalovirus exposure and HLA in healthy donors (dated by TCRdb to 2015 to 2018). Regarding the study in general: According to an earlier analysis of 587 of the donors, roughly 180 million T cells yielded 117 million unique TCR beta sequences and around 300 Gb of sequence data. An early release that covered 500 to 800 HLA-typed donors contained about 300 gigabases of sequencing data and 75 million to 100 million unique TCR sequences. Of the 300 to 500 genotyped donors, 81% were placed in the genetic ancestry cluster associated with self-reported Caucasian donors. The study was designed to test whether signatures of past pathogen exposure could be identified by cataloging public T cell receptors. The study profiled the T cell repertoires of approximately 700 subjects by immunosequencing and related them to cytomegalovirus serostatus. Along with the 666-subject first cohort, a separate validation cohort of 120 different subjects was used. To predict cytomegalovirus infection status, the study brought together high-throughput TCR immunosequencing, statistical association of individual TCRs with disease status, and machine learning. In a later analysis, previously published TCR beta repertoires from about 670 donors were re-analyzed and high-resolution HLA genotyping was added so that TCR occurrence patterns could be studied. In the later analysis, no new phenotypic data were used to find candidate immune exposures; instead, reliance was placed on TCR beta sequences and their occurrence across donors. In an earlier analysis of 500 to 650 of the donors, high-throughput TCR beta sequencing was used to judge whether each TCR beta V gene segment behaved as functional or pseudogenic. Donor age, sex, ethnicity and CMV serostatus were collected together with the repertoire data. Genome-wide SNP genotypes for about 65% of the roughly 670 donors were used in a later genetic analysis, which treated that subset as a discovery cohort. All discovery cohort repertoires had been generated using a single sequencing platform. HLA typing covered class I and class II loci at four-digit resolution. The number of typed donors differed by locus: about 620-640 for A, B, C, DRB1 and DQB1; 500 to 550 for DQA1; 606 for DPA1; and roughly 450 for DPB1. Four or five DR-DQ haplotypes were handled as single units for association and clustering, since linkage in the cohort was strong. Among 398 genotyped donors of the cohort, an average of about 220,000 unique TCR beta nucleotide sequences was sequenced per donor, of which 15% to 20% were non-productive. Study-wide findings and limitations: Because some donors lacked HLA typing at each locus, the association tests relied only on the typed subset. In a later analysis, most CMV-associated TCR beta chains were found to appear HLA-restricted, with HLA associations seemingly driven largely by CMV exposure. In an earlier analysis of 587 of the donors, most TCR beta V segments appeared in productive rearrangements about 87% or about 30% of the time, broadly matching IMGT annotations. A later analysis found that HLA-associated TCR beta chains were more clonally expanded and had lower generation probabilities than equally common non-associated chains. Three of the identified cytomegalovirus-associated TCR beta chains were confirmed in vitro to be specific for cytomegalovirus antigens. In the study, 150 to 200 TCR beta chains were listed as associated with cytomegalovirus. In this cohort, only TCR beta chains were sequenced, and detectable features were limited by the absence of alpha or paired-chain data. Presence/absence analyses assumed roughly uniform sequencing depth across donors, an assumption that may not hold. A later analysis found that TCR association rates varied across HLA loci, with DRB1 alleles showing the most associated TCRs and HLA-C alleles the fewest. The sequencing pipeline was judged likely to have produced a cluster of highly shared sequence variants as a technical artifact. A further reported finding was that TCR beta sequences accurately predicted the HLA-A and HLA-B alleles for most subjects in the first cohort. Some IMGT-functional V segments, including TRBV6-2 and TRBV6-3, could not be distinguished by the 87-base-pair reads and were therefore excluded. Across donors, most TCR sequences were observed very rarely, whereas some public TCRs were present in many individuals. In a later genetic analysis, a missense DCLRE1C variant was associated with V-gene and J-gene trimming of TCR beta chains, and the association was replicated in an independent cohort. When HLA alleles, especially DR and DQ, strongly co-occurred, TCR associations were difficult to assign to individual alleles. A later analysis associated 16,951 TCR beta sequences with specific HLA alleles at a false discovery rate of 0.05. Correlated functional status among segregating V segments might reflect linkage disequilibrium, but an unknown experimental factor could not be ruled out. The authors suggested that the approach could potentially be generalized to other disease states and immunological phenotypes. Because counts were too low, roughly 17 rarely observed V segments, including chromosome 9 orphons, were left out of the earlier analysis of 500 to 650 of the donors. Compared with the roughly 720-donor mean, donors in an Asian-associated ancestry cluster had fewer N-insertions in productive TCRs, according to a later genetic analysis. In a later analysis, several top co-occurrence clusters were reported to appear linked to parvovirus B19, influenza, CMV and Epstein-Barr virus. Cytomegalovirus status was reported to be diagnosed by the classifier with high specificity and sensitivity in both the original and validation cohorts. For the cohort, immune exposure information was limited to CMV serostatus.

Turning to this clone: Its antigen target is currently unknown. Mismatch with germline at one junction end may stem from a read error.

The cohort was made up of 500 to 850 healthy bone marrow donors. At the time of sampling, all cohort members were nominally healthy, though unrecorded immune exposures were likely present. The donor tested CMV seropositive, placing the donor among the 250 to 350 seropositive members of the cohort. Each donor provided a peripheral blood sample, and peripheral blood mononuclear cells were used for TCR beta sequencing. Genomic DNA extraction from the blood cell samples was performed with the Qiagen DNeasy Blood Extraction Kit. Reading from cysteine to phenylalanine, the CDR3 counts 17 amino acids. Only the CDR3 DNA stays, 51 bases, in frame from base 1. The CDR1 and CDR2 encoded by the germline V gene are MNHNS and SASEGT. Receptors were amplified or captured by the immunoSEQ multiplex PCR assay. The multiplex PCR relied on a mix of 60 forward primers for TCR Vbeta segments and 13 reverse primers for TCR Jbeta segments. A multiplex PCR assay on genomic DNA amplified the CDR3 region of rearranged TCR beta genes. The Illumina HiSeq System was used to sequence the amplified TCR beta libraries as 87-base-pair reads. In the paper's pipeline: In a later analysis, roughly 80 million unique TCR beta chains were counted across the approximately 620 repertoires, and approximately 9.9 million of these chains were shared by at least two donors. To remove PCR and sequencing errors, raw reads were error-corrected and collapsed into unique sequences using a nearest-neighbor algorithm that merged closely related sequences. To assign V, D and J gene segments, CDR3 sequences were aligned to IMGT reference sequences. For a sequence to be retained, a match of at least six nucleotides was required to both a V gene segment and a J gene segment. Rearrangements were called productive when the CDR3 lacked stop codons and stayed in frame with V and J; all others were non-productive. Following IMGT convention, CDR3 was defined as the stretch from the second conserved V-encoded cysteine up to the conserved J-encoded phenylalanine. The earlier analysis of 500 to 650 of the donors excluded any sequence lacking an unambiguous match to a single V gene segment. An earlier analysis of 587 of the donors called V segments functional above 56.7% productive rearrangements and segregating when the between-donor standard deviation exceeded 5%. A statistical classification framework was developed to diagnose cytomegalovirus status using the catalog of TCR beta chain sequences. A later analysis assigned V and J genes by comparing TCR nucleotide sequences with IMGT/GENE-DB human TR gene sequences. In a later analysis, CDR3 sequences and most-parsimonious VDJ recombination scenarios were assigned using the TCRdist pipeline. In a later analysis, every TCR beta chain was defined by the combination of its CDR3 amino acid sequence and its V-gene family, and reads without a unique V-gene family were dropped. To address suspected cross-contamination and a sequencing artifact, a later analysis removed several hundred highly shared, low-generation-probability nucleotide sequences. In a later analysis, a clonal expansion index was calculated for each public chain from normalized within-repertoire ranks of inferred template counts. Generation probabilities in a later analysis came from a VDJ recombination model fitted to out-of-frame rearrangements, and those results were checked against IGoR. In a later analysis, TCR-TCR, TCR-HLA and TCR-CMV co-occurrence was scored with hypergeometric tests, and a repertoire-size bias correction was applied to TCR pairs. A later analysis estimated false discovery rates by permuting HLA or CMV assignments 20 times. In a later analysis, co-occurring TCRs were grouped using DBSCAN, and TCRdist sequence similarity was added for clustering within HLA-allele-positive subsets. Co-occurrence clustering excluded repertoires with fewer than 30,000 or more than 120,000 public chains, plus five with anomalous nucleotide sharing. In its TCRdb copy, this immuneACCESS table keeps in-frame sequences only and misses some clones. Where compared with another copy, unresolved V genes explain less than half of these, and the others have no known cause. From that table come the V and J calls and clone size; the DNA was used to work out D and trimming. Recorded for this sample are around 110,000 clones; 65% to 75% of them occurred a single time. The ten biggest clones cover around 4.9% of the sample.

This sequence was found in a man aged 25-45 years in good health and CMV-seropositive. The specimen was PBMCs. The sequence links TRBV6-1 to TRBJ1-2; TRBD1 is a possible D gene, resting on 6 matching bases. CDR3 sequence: CASSEWLGAGSVYGYPF. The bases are TGTGCCAGCAGTGAATGGCTGGGGGCGGGTTCGGTCTATGGCTACCCCTTC.